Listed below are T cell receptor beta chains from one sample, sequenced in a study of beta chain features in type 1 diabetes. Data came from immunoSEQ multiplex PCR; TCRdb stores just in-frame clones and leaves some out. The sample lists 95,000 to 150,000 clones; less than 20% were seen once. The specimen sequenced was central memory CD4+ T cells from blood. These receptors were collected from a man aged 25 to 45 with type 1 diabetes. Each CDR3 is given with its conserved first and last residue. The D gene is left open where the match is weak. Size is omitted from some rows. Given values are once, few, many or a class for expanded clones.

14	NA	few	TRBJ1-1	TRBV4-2	TGTGCCAGCAGCCGGGGGGACATGAACACTGAAGCTTTCTTT	CASSRGDMNTEAFF
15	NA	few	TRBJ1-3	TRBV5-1	TGCGCCAGCAGCTTGGAATTCAGGGCTGGAAACACCATATATTTT	CASSLEFRAGNTIYF
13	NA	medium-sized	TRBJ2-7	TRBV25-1	TGTGCCAGCAGTGAGTCAGGGGCCTACGAGCAGTACTTC	CASSESGAYEQYF
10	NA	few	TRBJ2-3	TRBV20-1	TGCAGTGCTTCCCAAGATACGCAGTATTTT	CSASQDTQYF
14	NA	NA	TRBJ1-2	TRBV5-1	TGCGCCAGCAAGGAAGGCTCGTCTAACTATGGCTACACCTTC	CASKEGSSNYGYTF
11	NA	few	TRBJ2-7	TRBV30	TGTGCCTGGAGTGGGCCGGGCGAGCAGTACTTC	CAWSGPGEQYF
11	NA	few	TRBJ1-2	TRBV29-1	TGCAGCGGAGGGGGGGATCAGGGCTACACCTTC	CSGGGDQGYTF
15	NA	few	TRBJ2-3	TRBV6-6	TGTGCCAGCAGTTTTTCGGCTGACAGCACAGATACGCAGTATTTT	CASSFSADSTDTQYF
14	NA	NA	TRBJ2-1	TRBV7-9	TGTGCCAGCAGCTTGGAGGACAGATACAATGAGCAGTTCTTC	CASSLEDRYNEQFF
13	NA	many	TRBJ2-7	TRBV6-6	TGTGCCAGCAGCCCCGGGACACCCTACGAGCAGTACTTC	CASSPGTPYEQYF
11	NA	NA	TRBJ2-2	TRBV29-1	TGCAGCGTTGAGGGGGCCGGGGAGCTGTTTTTT	CSVEGAGELFF
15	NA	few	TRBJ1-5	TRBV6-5	TGTGCCAGCAGTTACTCGGGACTCACTGATCAGCCCCAGCATTTT	CASSYSGLTDQPQHF
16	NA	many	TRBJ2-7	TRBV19	TGTGCCAGTAGTATAAGGGCCGGCGGGGACTCCTACGAGCAGTACTTC	CASSIRAGGDSYEQYF
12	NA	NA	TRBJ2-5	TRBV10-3	TGTGCCATCGGGGACAACGTAGAGACCCAGTACTTC	CAIGDNVETQYF
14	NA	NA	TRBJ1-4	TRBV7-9	TGTGCCAGCAGCTTAAGGGACGGTAATGAAAAACTGTTTTTT	CASSLRDGNEKLFF
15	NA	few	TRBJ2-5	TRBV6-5	TGTGCCAGCAGTTACTCGGGACTCACGCAAGAGACCCAGTACTTC	CASSYSGLTQETQYF
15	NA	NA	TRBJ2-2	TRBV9	TGTGCCAGCAGCGTAACTCACGTAAACACCGGGGAGCTGTTTTTT	CASSVTHVNTGELFF